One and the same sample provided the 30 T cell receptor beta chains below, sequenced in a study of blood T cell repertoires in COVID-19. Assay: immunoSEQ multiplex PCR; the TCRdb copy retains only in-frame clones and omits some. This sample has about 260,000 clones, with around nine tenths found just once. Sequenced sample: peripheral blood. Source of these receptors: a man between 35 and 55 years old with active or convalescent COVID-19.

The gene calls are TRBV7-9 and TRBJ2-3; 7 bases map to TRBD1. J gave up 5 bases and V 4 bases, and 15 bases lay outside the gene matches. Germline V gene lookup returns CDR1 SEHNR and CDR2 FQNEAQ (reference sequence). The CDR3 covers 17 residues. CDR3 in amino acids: CASSYNLIQGDLDTQYF. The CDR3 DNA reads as TGTGCCAGCAGCTACAACCTTATTCAGGGGGATTTAGATACGCAGTATTTT.

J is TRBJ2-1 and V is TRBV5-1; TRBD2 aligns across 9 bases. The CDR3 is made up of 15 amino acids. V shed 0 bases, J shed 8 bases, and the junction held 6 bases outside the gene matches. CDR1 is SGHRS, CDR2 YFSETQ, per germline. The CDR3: CASSLDLAGFDEQFF. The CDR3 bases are TGCGCCAGCAGCTTGGATCTAGCGGGATTCGATGAGCAGTTCTTC.

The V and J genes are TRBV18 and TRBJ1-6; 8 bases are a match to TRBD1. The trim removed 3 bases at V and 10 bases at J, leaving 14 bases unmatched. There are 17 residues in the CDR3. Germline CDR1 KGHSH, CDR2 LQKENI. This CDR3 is CASSPQDGTGGYSPLHF. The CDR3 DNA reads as TGTGCCAGCTCACCCCAGGACGGGACAGGAGGTTACTCACCCCTCCACTTT.

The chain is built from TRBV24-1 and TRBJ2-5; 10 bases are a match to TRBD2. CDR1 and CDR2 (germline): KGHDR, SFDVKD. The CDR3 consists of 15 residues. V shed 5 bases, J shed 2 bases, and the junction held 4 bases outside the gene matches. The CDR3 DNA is TGTGCCACCAGTGTGGGACTAGCGCCTCAAGAGACCCAGTACTTC. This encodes CATSVGLAPQETQYF.

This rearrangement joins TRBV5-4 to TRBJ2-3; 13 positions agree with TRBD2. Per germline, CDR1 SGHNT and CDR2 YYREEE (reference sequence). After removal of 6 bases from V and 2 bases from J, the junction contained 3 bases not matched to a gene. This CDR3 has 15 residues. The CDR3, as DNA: TGTGCCAGCAAGACTAGCGGGGGGAACACAGATACGCAGTATTTT. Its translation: CASKTSGGNTDTQYF.

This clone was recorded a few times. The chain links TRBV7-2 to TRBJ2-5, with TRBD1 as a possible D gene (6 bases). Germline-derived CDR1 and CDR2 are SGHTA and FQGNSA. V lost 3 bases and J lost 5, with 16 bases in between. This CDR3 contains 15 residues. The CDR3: CASSFVPQGGETQYF. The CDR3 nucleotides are TGTGCCAGCAGCTTCGTCCCACAGGGTGGCGAGACCCAGTACTTC.

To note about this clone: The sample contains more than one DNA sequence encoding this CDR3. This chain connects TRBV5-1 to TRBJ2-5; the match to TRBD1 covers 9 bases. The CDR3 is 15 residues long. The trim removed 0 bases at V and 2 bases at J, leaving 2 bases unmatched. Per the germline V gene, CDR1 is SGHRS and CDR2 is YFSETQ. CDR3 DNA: TGCGCCAGCAGCTTGGGGGACAGGGATCAAGAGACCCAGTACTTC. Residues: CASSLGDRDQETQYF.

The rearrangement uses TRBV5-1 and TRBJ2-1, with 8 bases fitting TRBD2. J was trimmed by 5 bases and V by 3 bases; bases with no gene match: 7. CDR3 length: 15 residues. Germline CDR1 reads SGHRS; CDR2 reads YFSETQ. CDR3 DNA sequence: TGCGCCAGCAGCTCTCGGAGCGGGGGCCACAATGAGCAGTTCTTC. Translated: CASSSRSGGHNEQFF. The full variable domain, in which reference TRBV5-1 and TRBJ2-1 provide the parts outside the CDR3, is KAGVTQTPRYLIKTRGQQVTLSCSPISGHRSVSWYQQTPGQGLQFLFEYFSETQRNKGNFPGRFSGRQFSNSRSEMNVSTLELGDSALYLCASSSRSGGHNEQFFGPGTRLTVL.

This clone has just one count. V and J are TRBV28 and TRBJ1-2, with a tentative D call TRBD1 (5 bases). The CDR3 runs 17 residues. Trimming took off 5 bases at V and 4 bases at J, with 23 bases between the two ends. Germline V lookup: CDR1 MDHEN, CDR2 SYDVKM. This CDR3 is CASSPSGVGGLGYGYTF. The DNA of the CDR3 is TGTGCCAGCAGTCCATCTGGGGTTGGGGGACTAGGCTATGGCTACACCTTC.

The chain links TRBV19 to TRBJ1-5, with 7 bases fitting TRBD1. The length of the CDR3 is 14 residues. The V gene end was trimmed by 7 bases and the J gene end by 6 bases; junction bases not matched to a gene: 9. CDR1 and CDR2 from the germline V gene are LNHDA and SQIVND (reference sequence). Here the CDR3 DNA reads TGTGCCAGTAAATCGAGACAGGGTGTTCAGCCCCAGCATTTT. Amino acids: CASKSRQGVQPQHF.

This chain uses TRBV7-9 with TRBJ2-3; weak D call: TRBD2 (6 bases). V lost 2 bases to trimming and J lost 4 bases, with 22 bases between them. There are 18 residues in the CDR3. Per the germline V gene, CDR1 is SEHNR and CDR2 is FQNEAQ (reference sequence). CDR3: CASSLWLGRHNRADTQYF. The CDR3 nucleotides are TGTGCCAGCAGCTTATGGCTGGGGAGGCACAACCGGGCAGATACGCAGTATTTT.

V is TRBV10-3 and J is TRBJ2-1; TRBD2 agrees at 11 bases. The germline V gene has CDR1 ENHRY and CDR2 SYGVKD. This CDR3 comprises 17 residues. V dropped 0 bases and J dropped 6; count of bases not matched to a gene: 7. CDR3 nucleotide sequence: TGTGCCATCAGTGAGTCCGGGCCTAGCGGGAGGTCCAATGAGCAGTTCTTC. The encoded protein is CAISESGPSGRSNEQFF.

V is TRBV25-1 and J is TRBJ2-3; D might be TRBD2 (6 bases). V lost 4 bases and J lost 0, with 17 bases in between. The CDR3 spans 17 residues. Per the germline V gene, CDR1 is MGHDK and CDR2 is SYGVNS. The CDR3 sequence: CASSVQVAGPSTDTQYF. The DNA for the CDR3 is TGTGCCAGCAGTGTGCAAGTGGCGGGGCCTAGCACAGATACGCAGTATTTT.

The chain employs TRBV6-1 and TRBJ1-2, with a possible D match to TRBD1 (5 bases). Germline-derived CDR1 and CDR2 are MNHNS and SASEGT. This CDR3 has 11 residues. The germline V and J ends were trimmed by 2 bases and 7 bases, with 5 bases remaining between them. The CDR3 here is CASSETGGYTF. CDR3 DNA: TGTGCCAGCAGTGAAACAGGTGGCTACACCTTC.

The DNA of the CDR3 is TGCGCCAGCAGCCACAGGACATATCCCATGAACACTGAAGCTTTCTTT. Translating gives CASSHRTYPMNTEAFF. This chain uses TRBV4-1 with TRBJ1-1; possibly TRBD1 for D (5 bases). V lost 3 bases and J 0 bases, leaving 14 bases between the germline ends. CDR3 length: 16 residues. Germline loops: CDR1 MGHRA, CDR2 YSYEKL.

The CDR3 loop reads CASSLSAANPYNEQFF. The DNA for the CDR3 is TGTGCCAGCAGCTTATCAGCGGCCAACCCATACAATGAGCAGTTCTTC. The chain has TRBV7-9 and TRBJ2-1; weak D call: TRBD2 (5 bases). The CDR3 loop spans 16 amino acids. Germline V CDR1 and CDR2: SEHNR, FQNEAQ (reference sequence). Trimming left V 2 bases short and J 4 bases short, with 15 bases between. The whole variable domain, filled in from reference TRBV7-9 and TRBJ2-1, reads DTGVSQNPRHKITKRGQNVTFRCDPISEHNRLYWYRQTLGQGPEFLTYFQNEAQLEKSRLLSDRFSAERPKGSFSTLEIQRTEQGDSAMYLCASSLSAANPYNEQFFGPGTRLTVL.

CDR3 region: CASSLSGRHEKLFF. DNA for the CDR3: TGTGCCAGCAGCTTAAGTGGGAGGCATGAAAAACTGTTTTTT. V is TRBV11-3 and J is TRBJ1-4; D gene uncertain. V dropped 2 bases and J dropped 6 bases, with 10 bases sitting between them. This CDR3 contains 14 residues. CDR1 and CDR2 (germline): SGHNT, YENEEA.

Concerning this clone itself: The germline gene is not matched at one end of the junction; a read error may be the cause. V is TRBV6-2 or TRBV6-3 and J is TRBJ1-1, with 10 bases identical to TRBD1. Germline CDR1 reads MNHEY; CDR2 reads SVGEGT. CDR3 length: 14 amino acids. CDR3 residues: CATSPGTGAGEAFF. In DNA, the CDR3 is TGTGCCACCAGTCCCGGGACAGGGGCCGGGGAAGCTTTCTTT.

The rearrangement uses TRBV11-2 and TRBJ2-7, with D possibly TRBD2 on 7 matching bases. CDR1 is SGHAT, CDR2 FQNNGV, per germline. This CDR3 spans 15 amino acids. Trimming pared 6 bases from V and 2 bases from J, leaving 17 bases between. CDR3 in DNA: TGTGCCAGCAGGCAGCCGGGGGGCCAGACCTACGAGCAGTACTTC. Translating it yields CASRQPGGQTYEQYF.

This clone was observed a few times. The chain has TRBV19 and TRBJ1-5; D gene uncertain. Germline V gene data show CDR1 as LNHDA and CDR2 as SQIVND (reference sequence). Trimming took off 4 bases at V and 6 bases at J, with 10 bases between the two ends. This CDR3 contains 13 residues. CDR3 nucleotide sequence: TGTGCCAGTAGTACCGTCCCCGGTCAGCCCCAGCATTTT. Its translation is CASSTVPGQPQHF.

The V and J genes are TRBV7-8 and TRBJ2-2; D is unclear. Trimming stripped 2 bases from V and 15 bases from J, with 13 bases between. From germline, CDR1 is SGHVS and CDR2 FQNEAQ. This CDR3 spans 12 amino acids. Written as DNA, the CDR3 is TGTGCCAGCAGCTTACAGGTCGCCAGGATGTTTTTT. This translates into CASSLQVARMFF.

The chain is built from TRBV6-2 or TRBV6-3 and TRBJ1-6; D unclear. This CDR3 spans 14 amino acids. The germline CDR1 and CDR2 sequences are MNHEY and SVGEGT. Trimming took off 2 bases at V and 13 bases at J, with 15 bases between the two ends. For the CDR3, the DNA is TGTGCCAGCAGTTACCTCCCCCAGGAGGAGCCCCTCCACTTT. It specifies CASSYLPQEEPLHF.

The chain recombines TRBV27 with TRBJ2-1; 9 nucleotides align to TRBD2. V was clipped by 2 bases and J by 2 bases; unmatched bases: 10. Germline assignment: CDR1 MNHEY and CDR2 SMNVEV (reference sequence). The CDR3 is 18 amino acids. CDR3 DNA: TGTGCCAGCAGTTTAGATGGTAGCGGGAGTCCCACCTACAATGAGCAGTTCTTC. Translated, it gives CASSLDGSGSPTYNEQFF.

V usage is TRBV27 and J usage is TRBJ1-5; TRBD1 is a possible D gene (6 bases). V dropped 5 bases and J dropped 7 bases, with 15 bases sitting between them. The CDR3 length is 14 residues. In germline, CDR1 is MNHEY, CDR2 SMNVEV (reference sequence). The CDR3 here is CASSPQQGYQPQHF. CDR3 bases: TGTGCCAGCAGTCCCCAACAGGGTTACCAGCCCCAGCATTTT.

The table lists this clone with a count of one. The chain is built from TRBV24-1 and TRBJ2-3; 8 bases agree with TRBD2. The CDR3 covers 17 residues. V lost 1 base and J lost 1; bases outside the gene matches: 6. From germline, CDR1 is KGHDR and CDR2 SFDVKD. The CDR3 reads CATSDFSGLGGTDTQYF. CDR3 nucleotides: TGTGCCACCAGTGATTTTTCGGGACTAGGGGGCACAGATACGCAGTATTTT.

The DNA of the CDR3 is TGTGCCAGCTGGGAGGAAGCCTACAATGAGCAGTTCTTC. It translates to CASWEEAYNEQFF. V gene TRBV2 combines with J gene TRBJ2-1; weak D call: TRBD2 (6 bases). There are 13 residues in the CDR3. Germline-derived CDR1 and CDR2 are SNHLY and FYNNEI. V shed 8 bases and J shed 2 bases, with 10 bases lying between them.

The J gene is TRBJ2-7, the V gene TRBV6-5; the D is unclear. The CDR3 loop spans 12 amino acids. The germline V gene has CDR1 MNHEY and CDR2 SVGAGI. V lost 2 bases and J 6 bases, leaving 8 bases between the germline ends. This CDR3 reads CASSYSSREQYF. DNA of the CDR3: TGTGCCAGCAGTTACAGCTCGCGCGAGCAGTACTTC.

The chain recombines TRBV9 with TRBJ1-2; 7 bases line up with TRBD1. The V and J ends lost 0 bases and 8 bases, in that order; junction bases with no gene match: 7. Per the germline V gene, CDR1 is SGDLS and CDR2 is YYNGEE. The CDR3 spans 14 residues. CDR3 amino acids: CASSVGDSGGGYTF. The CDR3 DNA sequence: TGTGCCAGCAGCGTAGGGGACAGCGGAGGGGGCTACACCTTC.

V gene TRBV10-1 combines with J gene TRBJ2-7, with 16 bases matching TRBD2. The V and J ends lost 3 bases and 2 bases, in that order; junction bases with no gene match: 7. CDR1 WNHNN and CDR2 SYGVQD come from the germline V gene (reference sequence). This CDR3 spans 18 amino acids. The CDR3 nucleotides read TGCGCCAGCAGTGAACCCGGGACTAGCGGGAGGGCCGCCTACGAGCAGTACTTC. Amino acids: CASSEPGTSGRAAYEQYF.

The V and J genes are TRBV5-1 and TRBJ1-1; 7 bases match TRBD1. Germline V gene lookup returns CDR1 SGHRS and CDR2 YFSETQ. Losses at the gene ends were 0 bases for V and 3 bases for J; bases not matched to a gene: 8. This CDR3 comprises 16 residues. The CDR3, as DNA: TGCGCCAGCAGCTTGGGCTTCGACAGGGTTGACACTGAAGCTTTCTTT. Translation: CASSLGFDRVDTEAFF.